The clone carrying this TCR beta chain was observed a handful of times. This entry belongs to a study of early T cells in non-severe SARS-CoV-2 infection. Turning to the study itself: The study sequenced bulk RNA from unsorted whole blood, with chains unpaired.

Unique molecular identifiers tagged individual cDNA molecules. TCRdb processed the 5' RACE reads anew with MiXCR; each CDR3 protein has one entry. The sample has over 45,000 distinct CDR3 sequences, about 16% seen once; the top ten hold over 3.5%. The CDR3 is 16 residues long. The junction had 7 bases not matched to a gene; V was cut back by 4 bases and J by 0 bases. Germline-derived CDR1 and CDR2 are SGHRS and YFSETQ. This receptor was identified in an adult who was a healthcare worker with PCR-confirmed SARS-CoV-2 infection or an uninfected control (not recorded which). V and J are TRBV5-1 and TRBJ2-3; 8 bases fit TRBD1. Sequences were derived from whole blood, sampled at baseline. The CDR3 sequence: CASSTRTGQSTDTQYF. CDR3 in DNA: TGCGCCAGCAGCACCCGGACAGGGCAGAGCACAGATACGCAGTATTTT.